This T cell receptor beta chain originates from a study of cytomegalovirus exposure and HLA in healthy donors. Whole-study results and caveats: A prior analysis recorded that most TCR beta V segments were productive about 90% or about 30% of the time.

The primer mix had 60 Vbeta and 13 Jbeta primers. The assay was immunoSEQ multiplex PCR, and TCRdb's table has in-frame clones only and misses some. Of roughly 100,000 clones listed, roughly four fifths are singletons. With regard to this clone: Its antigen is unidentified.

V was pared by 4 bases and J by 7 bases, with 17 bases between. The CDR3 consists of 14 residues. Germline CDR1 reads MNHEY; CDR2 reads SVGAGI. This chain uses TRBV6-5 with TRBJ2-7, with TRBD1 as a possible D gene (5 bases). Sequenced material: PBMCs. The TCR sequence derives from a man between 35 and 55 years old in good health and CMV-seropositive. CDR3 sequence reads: CASSFLDTRGEQYF. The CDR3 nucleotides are TGTGCCAGCAGTTTTCTGGACACGCGTGGGGAGCAGTACTTC.